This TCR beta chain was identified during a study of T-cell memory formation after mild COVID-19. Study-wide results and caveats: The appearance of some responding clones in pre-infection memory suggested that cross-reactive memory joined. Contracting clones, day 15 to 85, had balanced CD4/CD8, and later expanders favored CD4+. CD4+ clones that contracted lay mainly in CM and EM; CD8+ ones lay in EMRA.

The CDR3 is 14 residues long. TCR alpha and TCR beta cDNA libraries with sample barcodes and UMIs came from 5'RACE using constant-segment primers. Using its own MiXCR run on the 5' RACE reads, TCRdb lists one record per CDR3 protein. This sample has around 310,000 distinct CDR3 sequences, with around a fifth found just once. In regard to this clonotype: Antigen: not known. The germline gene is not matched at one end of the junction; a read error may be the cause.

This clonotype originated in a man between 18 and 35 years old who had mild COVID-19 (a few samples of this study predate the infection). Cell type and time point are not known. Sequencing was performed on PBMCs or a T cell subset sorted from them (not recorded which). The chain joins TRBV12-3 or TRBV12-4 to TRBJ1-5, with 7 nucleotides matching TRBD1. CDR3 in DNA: TGTGCCAGCAGTTTGGTGGGGGAGGGACAGCCCCAGCAATTT. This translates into CASSLVGEGQPQQF.